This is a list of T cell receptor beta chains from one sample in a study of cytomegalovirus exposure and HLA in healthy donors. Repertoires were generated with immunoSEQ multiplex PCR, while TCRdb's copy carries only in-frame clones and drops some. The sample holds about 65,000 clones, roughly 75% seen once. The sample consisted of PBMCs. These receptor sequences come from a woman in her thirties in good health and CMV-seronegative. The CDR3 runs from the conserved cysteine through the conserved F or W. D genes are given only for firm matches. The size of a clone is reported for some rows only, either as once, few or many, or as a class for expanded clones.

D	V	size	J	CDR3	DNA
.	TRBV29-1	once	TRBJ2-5	CSVDPGQQETQYF	TGCAGCGTGGATCCAGGGCAGCAAGAGACCCAGTACTTC
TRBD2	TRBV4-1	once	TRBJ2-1	CASSQDNGLARSNEQFF	TGCGCCAGCAGCCAAGATAACGGACTAGCCCGCTCAAATGAGCAGTTCTTC
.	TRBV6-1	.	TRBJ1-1	CASSVDRNTEAFF	TGTGCCAGCAGTGTAGACAGGAACACTGAAGCTTTCTTT
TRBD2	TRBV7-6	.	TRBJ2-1	CASSLELAGTGEQFF	TGTGCCAGCAGCTTAGAACTAGCGGGCACGGGTGAGCAGTTCTTC
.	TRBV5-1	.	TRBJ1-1	CASSLGAGAGTEAFF	TGCGCCAGCAGCTTAGGAGCAGGGGCGGGCACTGAAGCTTTCTTT
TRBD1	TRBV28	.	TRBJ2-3	CASSLMGQGLHTQYF	TGTGCCAGCAGTTTAATGGGACAGGGGCTGCATACGCAGTATTTT
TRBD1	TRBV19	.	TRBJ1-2	CASKVAGQGSSGGYTF	TGTGCCAGTAAAGTTGCGGGACAGGGCTCATCGGGAGGCTACACCTTC
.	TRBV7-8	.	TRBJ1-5	CASSWGWEGVSGNQPQHF	TGTGCCAGCAGCTGGGGGTGGGAGGGGGTATCGGGCAATCAGCCCCAGCATTTT
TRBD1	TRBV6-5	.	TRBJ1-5	CASRRDRHQPQHF	TGTGCCAGCAGAAGGGACAGGCATCAGCCCCAGCATTTT
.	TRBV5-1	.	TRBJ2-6	CASSLMTAGANVLTF	TGCGCCAGCAGCTTGATGACAGCTGGGGCCAACGTCCTGACTTTC
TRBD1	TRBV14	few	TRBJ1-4	CASSQRTGGDEKLFF	TGTGCCAGCAGCCAGCGGACAGGGGGCGATGAAAAACTGTTTTTT
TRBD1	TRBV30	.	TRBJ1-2	CAWNLPDRAIYGYTF	TGTGCCTGGAATTTACCGGACAGGGCGATCTATGGCTACACCTTC
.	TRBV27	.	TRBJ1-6	CASSSQGGTLHF	TGTGCCAGCAGTTCTCAAGGGGGAACCCTCCACTTT
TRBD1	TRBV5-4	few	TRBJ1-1	CASATGGGNTEAFF	TGTGCCAGCGCGACAGGGGGCGGGAACACTGAAGCTTTCTTT
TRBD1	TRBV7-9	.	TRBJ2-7	CASSHGEQGGGHEQYF	TGTGCCAGCAGCCACGGCGAACAGGGGGGCGGCCACGAGCAGTACTTC
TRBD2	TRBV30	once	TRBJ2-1	CAWSVRGEGEQFF	TGTGCCTGGAGTGTTCGGGGGGAGGGTGAGCAGTTCTTC
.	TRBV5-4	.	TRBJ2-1	CASSDTLGKGYNEQFF	TGTGCCAGCAGCGACACTCTGGGCAAGGGGTACAATGAGCAGTTCTTC
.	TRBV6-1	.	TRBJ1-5	CASSESGAINQPQHF	TGTGCCAGCAGTGAGTCTGGGGCCATCAATCAGCCCCAGCATTTT
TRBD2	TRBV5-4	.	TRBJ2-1	CASSGPLAALRGEQFF	TGTGCCAGCAGTGGGCCCCTAGCGGCCCTTCGGGGTGAGCAGTTCTTC
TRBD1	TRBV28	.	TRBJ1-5	CASSLSDRGRQPQHF	TGTGCCAGCAGTTTAAGCGACAGGGGACGTCAGCCCCAGCATTTT
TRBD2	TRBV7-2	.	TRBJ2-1	CASRASGVYNEQFF	TGTGCCAGCAGGGCTAGCGGGGTTTACAATGAGCAGTTCTTC
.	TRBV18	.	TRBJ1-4	CASSRGGGGQSEKLFF	TGTGCCAGCTCACGCGGTGGCGGGGGGCAGAGTGAAAAACTGTTTTTT
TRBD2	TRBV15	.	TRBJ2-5	CATSRDGLAEETQYF	TGTGCCACCAGCAGAGATGGACTAGCGGAAGAGACCCAGTACTTC
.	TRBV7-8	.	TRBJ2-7	CASSLGLTDYEQYF	TGTGCCAGCAGCTTAGGACTAACCGACTACGAGCAGTACTTC
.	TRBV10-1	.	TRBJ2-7	CASSESEQSYEQYF	TGCGCCAGCAGTGAGTCGGAACAGTCCTACGAGCAGTACTTC
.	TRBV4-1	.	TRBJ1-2	CASSQEEEYNYGYTF	TGCGCCAGCAGCCAAGAGGAGGAGTATAACTATGGCTACACCTTC
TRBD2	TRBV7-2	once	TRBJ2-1	CASSLFYGTSGNNEQFF	TGTGCCAGCAGCTTATTTTACGGGACTAGCGGGAATAATGAGCAGTTCTTC
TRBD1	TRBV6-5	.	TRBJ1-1	CASSYYPYRGNTEAFF	TGTGCCAGCAGTTATTATCCATACAGGGGAAACACTGAAGCTTTCTTT
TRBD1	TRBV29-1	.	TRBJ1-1	CSVGLQGAEEEAFF	TGCAGCGTCGGTTTACAGGGGGCCGAGGAGGAAGCTTTCTTT
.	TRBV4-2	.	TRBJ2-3	CASSHITDTQYF	TGTGCCAGCAGCCATATCACAGATACGCAGTATTTT
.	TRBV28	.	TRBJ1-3	CASMVGPSIYF	TGTGCCTCAATGGTGGGGCCCTCTATATATTTT
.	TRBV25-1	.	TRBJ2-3	CASRDRQTDTQYF	TGTGCCAGCAGGGATAGACAAACAGATACGCAGTATTTT
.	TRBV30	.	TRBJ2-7	CAWSGGGGLYEQYF	TGTGCCTGGAGTGGTGGAGGGGGCTTGTACGAGCAGTACTTC